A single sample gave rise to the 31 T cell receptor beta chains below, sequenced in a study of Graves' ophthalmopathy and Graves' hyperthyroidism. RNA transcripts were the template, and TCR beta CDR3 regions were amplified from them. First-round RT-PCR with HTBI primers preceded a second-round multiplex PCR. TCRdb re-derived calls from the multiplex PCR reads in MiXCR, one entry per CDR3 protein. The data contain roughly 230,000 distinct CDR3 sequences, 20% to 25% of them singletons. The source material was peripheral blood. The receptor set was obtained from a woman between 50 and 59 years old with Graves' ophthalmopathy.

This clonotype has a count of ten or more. The CDR3 is CASSSGHSYEQYF. The CDR3 DNA reads TGCGCCAGCAGCTCCGGACATTCCTACGAGCAGTACTTC. The chain carries TRBV5-1 and TRBJ2-7, with D possibly being TRBD1 (5 bases). The CDR3 has 13 residues. Germline V gene data show CDR1 as SGHRS and CDR2 as YFSETQ. The V end lost 3 bases, the J end lost 1 base, and 8 bases lay between the germline ends.

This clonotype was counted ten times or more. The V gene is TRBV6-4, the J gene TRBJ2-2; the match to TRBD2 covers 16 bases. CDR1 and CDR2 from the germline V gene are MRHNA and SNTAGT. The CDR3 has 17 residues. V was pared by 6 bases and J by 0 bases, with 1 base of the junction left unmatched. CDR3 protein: CASRGLAGGSNTGELFF. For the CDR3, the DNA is TGTGCCAGCAGGGGACTAGCGGGAGGGTCGAACACCGGGGAGCTGTTTTTT.

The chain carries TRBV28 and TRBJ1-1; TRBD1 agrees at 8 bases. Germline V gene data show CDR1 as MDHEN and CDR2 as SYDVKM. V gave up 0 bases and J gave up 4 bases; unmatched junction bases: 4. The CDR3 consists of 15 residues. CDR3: CASSLWGTGGTEAFF. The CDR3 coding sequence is TGTGCCAGCAGTTTATGGGGAACAGGGGGCACTGAAGCTTTCTTT.

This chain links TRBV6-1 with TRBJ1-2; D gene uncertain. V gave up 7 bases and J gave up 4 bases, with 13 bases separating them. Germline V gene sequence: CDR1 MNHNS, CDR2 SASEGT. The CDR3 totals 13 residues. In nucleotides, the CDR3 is TGTGCCAGCACCCCACACAATAGCTATGGCTACACCTTC. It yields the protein CASTPHNSYGYTF.

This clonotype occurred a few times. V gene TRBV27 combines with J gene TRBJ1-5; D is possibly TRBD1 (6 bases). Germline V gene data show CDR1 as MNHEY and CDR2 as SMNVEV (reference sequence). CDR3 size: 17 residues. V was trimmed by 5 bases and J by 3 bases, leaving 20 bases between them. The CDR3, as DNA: TGTGCCAGCAGTCCCTCGGGGGACTCAGGGGTCAATCAGCCCCAGCATTTT. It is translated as CASSPSGDSGVNQPQHF.

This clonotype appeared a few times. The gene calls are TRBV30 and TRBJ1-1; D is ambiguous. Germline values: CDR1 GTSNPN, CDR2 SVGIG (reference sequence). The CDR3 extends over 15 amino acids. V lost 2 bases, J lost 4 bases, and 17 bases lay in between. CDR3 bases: TGTGCCTGGAGTCCTTCGGGCAGGAGGTCCACTGAAGCTTTCTTT. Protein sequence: CAWSPSGRRSTEAFF.

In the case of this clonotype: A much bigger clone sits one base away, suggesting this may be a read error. As DNA, the CDR3 is TGTGCCACCAGTGACACCGGGTCCCCTGACGAGCAGTACTTC. This translates into CATSDTGSPDEQYF. This chain uses TRBV24-1 with TRBJ2-7; no clear D gene. The CDR3 loop spans 14 amino acids. With 4 bases removed from V and 5 bases from J, the gap between germline ends came to 14 bases. Looked up from germline, CDR1 is KGHDR and CDR2 is SFDVKD.

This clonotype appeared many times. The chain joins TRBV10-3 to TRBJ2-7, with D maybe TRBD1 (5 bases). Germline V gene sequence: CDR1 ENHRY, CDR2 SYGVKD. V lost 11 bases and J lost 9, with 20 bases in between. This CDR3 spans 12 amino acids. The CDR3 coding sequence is TGTGCCGCTGGACAAGCCTTAATAGTGCAGTACTTC. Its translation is CAAGQALIVQYF.

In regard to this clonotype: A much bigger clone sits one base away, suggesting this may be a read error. CDR3 sequence: CASRLMGSEQYF. CDR3 coding DNA: TGTGCCAGCAGATTAATGGGGAGCGAGCAGTACTTC. This chain uses TRBV2 with TRBJ2-7; D perhaps matches TRBD2 (5 bases). The V end was cut by 6 bases, the J end by 6 bases, with 12 bases between. Germline assignment: CDR1 SNHLY and CDR2 FYNNEI. This CDR3 contains 12 residues.

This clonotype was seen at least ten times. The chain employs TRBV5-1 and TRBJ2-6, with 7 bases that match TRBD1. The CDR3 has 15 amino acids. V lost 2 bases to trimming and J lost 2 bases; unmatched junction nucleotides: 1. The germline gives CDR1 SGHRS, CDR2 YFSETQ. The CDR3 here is CASSFDRAGANVLTF. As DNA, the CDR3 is TGCGCCAGCAGCTTCGACAGGGCTGGGGCCAACGTCCTGACTTTC.

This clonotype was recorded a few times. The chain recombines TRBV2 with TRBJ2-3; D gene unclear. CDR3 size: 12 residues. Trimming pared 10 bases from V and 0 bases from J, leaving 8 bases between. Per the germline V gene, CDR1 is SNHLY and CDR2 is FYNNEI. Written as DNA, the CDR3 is TGTGCCACTCCGGACAGCACAGATACGCAGTATTTT. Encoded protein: CATPDSTDTQYF.

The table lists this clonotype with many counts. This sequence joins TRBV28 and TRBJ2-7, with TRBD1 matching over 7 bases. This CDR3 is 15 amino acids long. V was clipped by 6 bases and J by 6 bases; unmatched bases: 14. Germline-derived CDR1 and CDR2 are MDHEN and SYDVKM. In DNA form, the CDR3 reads TGTGCCAGCAGCCCGACCAGGGGGACCGGATCCGAGCAGTACTTC. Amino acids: CASSPTRGTGSEQYF.

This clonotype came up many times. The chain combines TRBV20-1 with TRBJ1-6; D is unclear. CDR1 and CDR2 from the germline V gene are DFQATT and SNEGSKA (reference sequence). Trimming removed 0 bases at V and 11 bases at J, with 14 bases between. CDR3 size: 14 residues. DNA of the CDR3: TGCAGTGCTAGAGATCAGGCAGGAAGCACACCCCTCCACTTT. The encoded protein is CSARDQAGSTPLHF.

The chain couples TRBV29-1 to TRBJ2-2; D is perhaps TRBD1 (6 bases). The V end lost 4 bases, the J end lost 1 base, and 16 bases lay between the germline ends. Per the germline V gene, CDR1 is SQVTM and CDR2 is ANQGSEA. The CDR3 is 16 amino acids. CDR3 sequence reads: CSVVDSSWMNTGELFF. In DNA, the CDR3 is TGCAGCGTTGTGGACAGCAGTTGGATGAACACCGGGGAGCTGTTTTTT.

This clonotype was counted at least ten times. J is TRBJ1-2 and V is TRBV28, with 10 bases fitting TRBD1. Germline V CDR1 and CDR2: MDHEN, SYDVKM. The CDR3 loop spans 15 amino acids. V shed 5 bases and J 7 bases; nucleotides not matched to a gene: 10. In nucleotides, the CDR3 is TGTGCCAGCAGTGCCGGGACAGGGGATTGGACTGGCTACACCTTC. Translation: CASSAGTGDWTGYTF.

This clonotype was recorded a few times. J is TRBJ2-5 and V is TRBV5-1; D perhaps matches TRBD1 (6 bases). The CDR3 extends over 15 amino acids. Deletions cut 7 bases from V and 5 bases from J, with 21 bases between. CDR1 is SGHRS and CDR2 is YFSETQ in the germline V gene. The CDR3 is CASGTQGKEEETQYF. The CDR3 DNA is TGCGCCAGCGGGACGCAGGGGAAGGAAGAGGAGACCCAGTACTTC.

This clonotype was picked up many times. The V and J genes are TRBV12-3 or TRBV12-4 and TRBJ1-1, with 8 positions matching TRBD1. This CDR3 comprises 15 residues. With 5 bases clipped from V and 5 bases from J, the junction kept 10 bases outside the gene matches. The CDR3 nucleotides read TGTGCCAGCAGTCGAACAATCACAGGGGGAACTGAAGCTTTCTTT. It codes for CASSRTITGGTEAFF.

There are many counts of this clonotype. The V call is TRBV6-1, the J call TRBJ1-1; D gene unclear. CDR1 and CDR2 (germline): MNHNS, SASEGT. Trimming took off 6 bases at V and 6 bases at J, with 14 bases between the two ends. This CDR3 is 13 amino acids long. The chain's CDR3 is CASRRVLRAEAFF. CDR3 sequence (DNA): TGTGCCAGCAGGAGAGTCCTGAGGGCTGAAGCTTTCTTT.

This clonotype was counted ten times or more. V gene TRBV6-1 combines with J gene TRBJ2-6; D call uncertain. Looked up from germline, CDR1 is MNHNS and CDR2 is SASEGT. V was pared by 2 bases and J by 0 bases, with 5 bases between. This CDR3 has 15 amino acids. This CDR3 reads CASSEQLSGANVLTF. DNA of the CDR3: TGTGCCAGCAGTGAACAGCTCTCTGGGGCCAACGTCCTGACTTTC.

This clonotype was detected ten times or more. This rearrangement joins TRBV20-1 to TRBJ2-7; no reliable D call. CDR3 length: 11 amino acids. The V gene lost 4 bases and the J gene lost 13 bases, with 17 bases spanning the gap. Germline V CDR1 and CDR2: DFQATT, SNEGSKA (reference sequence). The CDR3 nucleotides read TGCAGTGCTATCCAAAACACGGTGGCCTACTTC. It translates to CSAIQNTVAYF.

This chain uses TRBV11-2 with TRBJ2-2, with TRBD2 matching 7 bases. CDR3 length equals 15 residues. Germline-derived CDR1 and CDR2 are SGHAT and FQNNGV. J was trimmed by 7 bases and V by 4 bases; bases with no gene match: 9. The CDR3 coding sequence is TGTGCCAGCAGCTCCCCGGGGGGTGGTCACGGGGAGCTGTTTTTT. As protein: CASSSPGGGHGELFF.

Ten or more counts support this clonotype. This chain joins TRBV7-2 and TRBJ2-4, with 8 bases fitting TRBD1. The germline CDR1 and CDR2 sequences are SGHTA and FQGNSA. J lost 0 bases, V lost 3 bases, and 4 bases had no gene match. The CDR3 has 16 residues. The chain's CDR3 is CASSFDRGSAKNIQYF. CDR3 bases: TGTGCCAGCAGCTTCGACAGGGGCTCAGCCAAAAACATTCAGTACTTC.

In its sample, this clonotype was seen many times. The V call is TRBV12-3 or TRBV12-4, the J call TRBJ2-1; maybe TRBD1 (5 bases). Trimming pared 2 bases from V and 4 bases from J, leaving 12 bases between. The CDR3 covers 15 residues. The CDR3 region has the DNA TGTGCCAGCAGTTTAAGGGGCGCCCCGTACAATGAGCAGTTCTTC. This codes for CASSLRGAPYNEQFF.

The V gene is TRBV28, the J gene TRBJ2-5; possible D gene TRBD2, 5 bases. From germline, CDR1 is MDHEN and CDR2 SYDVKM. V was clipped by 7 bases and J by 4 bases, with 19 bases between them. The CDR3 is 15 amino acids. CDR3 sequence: CASTSGELKTETQYF. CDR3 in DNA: TGTGCCAGCACCTCCGGGGAGTTGAAGACAGAGACCCAGTACTTC.

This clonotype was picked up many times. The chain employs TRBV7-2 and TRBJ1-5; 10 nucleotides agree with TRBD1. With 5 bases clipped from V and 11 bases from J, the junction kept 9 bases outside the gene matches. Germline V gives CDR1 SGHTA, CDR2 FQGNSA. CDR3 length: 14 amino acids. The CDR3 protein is CASSPPGQGKAQHF. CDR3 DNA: TGTGCCAGCAGCCCTCCGGGACAGGGGAAGGCCCAGCATTTT. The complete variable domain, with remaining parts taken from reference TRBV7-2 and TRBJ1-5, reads GAGVSQSPSNKVTEKGKDVELRCDPISGHTALYWYRQSLGQGLEFLIYFQGNSAPDKSGLPSDRFSAERTGGSVSTLTIQRTQQEDSAVYLCASSPPGQGKAQHFGDGTRLSIL.

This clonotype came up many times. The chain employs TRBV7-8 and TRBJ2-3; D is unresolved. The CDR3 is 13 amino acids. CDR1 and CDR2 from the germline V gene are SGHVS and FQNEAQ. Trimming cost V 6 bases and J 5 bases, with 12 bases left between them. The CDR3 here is CASSRPSLDTQYF. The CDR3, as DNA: TGTGCCAGCAGTCGACCCAGCCTAGATACGCAGTATTTT.

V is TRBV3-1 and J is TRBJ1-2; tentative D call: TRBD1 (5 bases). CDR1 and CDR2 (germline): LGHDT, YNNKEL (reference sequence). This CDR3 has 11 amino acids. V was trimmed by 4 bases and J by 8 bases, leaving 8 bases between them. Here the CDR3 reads CASSRDSGYTF. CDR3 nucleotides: TGTGCCAGCAGCCGCGACAGCGGCTACACCTTC.

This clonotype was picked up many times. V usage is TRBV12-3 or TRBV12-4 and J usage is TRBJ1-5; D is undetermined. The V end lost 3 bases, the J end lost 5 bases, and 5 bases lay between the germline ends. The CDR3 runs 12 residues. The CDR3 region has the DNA TGTGCCAGCAGTTTGCAGGATCAGCCCCAGCATTTT. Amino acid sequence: CASSLQDQPQHF.

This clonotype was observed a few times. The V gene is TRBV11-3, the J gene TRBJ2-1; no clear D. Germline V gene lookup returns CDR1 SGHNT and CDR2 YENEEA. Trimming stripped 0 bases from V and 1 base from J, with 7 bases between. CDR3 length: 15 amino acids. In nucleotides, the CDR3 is TGTGCCAGCAGCTTAGAGGTAGGATCCTACAATGAGCAGTTCTTC. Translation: CASSLEVGSYNEQFF.

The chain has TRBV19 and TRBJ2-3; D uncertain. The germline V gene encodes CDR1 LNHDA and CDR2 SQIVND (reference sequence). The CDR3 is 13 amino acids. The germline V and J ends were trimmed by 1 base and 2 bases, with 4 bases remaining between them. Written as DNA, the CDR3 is TGTGCCAGTAGTATAGCGTCCACAGATACGCAGTATTTT. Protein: CASSIASTDTQYF. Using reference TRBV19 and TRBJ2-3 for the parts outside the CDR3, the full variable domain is DGGITQSPKYLFRKEGQNVTLSCEQNLNHDAMYWYRQDPGQGLRLIYYSQIVNDFQKGDIAEGYSVSREKKESFPLTVTSAQKNPTAFYLCASSIASTDTQYFGPGTRLTVL.

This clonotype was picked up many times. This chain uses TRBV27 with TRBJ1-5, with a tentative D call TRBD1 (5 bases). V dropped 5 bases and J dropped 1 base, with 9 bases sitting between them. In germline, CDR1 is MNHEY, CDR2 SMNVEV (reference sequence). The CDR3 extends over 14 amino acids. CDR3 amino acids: CASSAGRSNQPQHF. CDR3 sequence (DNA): TGTGCCAGCAGTGCAGGGAGGAGCAATCAGCCCCAGCATTTT.